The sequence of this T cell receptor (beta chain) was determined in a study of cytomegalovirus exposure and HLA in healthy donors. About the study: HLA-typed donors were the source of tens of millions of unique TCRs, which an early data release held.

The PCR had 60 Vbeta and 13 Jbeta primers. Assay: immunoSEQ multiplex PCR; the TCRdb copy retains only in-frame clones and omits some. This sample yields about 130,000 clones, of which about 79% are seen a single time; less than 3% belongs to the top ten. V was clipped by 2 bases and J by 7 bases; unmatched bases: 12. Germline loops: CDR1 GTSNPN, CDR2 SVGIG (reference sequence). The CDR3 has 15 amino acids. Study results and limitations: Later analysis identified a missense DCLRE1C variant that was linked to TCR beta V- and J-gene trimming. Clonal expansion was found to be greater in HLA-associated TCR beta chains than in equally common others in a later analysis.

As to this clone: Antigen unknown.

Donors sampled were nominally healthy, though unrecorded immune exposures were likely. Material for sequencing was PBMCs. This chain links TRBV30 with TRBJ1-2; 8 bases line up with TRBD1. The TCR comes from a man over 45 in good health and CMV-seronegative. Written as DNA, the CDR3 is TGTGCCTGGAGTCCACGGGACAGGATAACCGGTGGCTACACCTTC. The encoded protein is CAWSPRDRITGGYTF.